The T cell receptor (beta chain) described here comes from a study of tissue T cells after allogeneic stem cell transplantation (dated by TCRdb to about 2022). In the study overall: TCR beta repertoires were profiled across many tissues obtained from research autopsies of patients with and without GVHD, as well as in mouse models of GVHD. The human part of the study was a prospective observational study with no blinding and no randomization. Broader findings and caveats from the paper: Within patients, how anatomically similar tissues were was a major factor shaping TCR repertoire composition, regardless of disease or transplant status. The study did not establish which tissue TCRs were alloreactive or antigen-specific, and some clones may have been host cells that persisted. Blood and spleen T cells captured only a limited portion of the TCR repertoire detected in tissues, in both patients and mice. Few T cell clones were found to be shared across patients, but shared repertoire signatures across patients were revealed in a tissue-specific fashion by motif-based clustering. Sampling depth was acknowledged as a limitation, and the patient cohort was both small and clinically heterogeneous.

Concerning this clone: This clone's antigen is unknown. This receptor is murine, so its gene names and germline sequences reflect the mouse genome.

The time point label, read with the paper, signifies: mouse harvest day 14 after allogeneic transplant. Each mouse graft, delivered by tail vein injection, combined 10^6 splenic CD5+ T cells with 10^7 T-cell-depleted bone marrow cells. A major MHC-mismatch B6 (H2b) into BALB/c (H2d) model was used to model mouse GVHD, and tissues were profiled at day 7 or 14. On day 7 or 14 post-transplant, mouse tissues and retro-orbital blood were harvested with separate sterile tools for each animal, and livers were flushed before harvest. Before genomic DNA isolation with the DNeasy Blood & Tissue Kit, mouse tissues were minced using razor blades in buffered saline. Library prep was done by the immunoSEQ multiplex PCR assay. Adaptive Biotechnologies performed TCRbeta CDR3 sequencing at survey depth and reported CDR3 sequences, V/J genes, productive frequency, and template counts. TCR beta CDR3 regions were amplified from genomic DNA rather than RNA. The paper's processing steps were these. Pairwise repertoire overlap between tissues was quantified with Jensen-Shannon divergence, where 1 means complete divergence and 0 identical. Tissues were clustered by single-linkage agglomerative hierarchical clustering of pairwise JSD values and displayed as dendrograms. GLIPH2 was applied to all patient samples using simulation_depth 1000, kmer_min_depth 3, and cdr3_length_cutoff 8, and only groups with more than two unique CDR3s were retained. In a standardized tissue-overlap score, Jaccard GLIPH-group overlap across patients was extrapolated to a standard repertoire size of 1000 clones. Linear mixed-effect models, with tissue as a fixed effect and individual as a random effect, were used to test how diversity related to clinical or experimental variables. Entries here come from immuneACCESS through TCRdb and include only in-frame sequences with V and J called. Some clones fail to appear in such tables; in the studies checked, an unresolved V gene covers under half of the shortfall, and the cause of the remainder is unknown. The V and J calls and clone size come from that table; D and trimming were worked out from the DNA. A total of 5,500 to 8,500 clones appear in this sample, over 30% of them only once. The biggest ten clones account for approximately 6% of the sample.

The sequencing input was skin. This receptor was obtained from a female BALB/c mouse given C57BL/6 T cells with graft-versus-host disease after an allogeneic hematopoietic cell transplant.

CDR3 protein: CASSAGTAEVFF. The sequenced part of the CDR3 DNA is TGTGCCAGCAGCGCCGGGACAGCAGAAGTCTTC. Recombination connected TRBV14 to TRBJ1-1; TRBD1 aligns with 7 central bases. The CDR3 goes on 1 residue after the read ends, and that part is filled in from the germline J gene. CDR3 length: 12 amino acids, cysteine to phenylalanine. Only the CDR3 bases that were read are kept: 33 of them, in frame from base 1. From V the trimming removes 5 bases and from J it removes 6 bases, while the gene matches leave 4 bases of the junction unaccounted for. CDR1 is given as SGHDT and CDR2 as FRDEAV, both from the germline V gene.